A selection of T cell receptor beta chains follows, all from one sample in a study of technical replicates of blood from four donors. Sequenced by immunoSEQ multiplex PCR; TCRdb stores in-frame clones only, minus some. The data contain 91,000 or so clones, 95% of them singletons. Sequenced sample: T cells isolated from PBMCs. These receptors were collected from a human donor in good health. Both conserved end residues are trimmed from each CDR3. Each record gives: J gene, V gene, CDR3 protein.

>TRBJ2-7|TRBV5-5
ASSGTAYEQY
>TRBJ2-3|TRBV7-9
ASSLDPSGITDTQY
>TRBJ2-2|TRBV7-7
ASSLEFSLGRTGELF
>TRBJ2-3|TRBV7-9
ASSSGQVARDTQY
>TRBJ2-1|TRBV5-1
ASRETGRYNEQF
>TRBJ1-1|TRBV28
ASSFGQNTEAF
>TRBJ1-1|TRBV27
ASSLVVNTEAF
>TRBJ1-1|TRBV5-1
ASSAGLMNTEAF
>TRBJ2-5|TRBV7-2
ASSEELGGTQY
>TRBJ2-7|TRBV2
ASSDRGSFVPFSSYEQY
>TRBJ2-3|TRBV9
ASSGTWADTQY
>TRBJ2-1|TRBV6-5
ASSSQPILRYEQF
>TRBJ2-7|TRBV28
ASRRLPPSYEQY
>TRBJ2-5|TRBV5-1
ASSISTGEETQY
>TRBJ2-3|TRBV9
ASSVGSGGAGDTQY
>TRBJ2-1|TRBV2
ASSEGTGAIGEQF
>TRBJ2-3|TRBV4-1
ASSQGGSLTDTQY
>TRBJ2-3|TRBV9
ASSPGLAVTYTQY
>TRBJ2-3|TRBV30
AWNTGTDTQY
>TRBJ1-2|TRBV29-1
SVVGTGAPYGYT
>TRBJ2-7|TRBV13
ASSLGGTGSHEQY
>TRBJ2-5|TRBV7-2
ASSPRTSGAETQY
>TRBJ1-5|TRBV2
ASSSTGNNQPQH
>TRBJ1-3|TRBV19
ASSVGRGQYNRNTIY
>TRBJ2-2|TRBV5-1
ASSLGTGTDTGELF
>TRBJ1-1|TRBV7-9
ASSLQGSTEAF
>TRBJ2-7|TRBV5-4
ASSSPNEQY
>TRBJ2-7|TRBV10-1
ASSGQALGEQY
>TRBJ1-1|TRBV30
AWSPFLGGEAF
>TRBJ1-2|TRBV7-6
ASSPKLTGNDYGYT
>TRBJ2-4|TRBV9
ASSVGGGRY
>TRBJ1-2|TRBV7-9
ASSLAAAYGYT
>TRBJ2-1|TRBV5-4
ASSLRLADNEQF
>TRBJ2-7|TRBV5-1
ASSLTSGSSYEQY
>TRBJ1-4|TRBV14
ASSQGWAPNEKLF
>TRBJ2-5|TRBV28
ASSPTSGGPFETQY
>TRBJ2-3|TRBV29-1
SVEFRDRVTDTQY
>TRBJ1-2|TRBV28
ASSFTGGAAGGYT
>TRBJ1-2|TRBV5-1
ASSLEQGAVGYT
>TRBJ1-6|TRBV7-9
ASSPGQGASYNSPLH
>TRBJ2-6|TRBV6-1
ASRVAGANVLT
>TRBJ1-2|TRBV2
ASSGDPLTRALNYGYT
>TRBJ2-1|TRBV27
ASSFGDEQF
>TRBJ2-2|TRBV7-9
ASSLAPEGRGELF
>TRBJ2-2|TRBV15
ATSRGRYTGELF